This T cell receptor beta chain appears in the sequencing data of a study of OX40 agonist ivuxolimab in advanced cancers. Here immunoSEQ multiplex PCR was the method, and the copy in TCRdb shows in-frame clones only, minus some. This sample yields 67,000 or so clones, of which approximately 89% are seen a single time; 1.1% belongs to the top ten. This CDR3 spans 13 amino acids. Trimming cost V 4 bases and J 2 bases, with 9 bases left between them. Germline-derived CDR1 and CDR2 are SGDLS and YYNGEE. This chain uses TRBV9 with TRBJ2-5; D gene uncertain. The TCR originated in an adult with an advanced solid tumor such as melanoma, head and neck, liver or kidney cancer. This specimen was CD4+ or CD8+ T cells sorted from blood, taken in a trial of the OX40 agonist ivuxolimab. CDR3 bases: TGTGCCAGCAGCTTCAGCCCGCAAGAGACCCAGTACTTC. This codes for CASSFSPQETQYF.